This note documents a single T cell receptor beta chain sequence. This clone has just one count. It has no known antigen specificity. The sample holds no much larger clone one base away, and base qualities are not on file. TCRbeta CDR3 regions were amplified from genomic DNA using the immunoSEQ Assay, a bias-controlled multiplex PCR. Per the original workflow: Within the assay, amplification of reference gene primers was used to estimate how many nucleated cells each sample contained. Sequence reads were collapsed and filtered to measure the absolute abundance of every unique TCRbeta CDR3 rearrangement. For each sample, productive Simpson clonality was calculated as the square root of Simpson's diversity index over productive rearrangements. TCRdb holds this immuneACCESS table with in-frame rearrangements only. Some clones are missing; in checked studies, unresolved V genes explain under half, and the rest has no known cause. V, J and clone size are taken as reported in that table, and D and trimming were inferred from the DNA itself. Recorded for this sample are 250,000 or so clones; roughly 80% of them occurred a single time. The ten largest clonotypes hold around 3.5% of the sample.

Enrolling through a virtual design, the prospective study's participants ranged in age from roughly 18 to 95 years and lived across about two dozen United States geographic areas. Cohort assignment in the prospective study relied on participant-reported clinical history from a screening survey and a study questionnaire. Exposed participants had been in contact with someone with a PCR-confirmed or clinician-diagnosed COVID-19 case within 2 weeks of study entry. In the prospective study, whole blood, serum and a nasopharyngeal or oropharyngeal swab were collected from each participant by mobile phlebotomists. Prospective study participants could optionally give additional blood draws and questionnaires over an approximately 2-month period. Before DNA extraction, blood samples from the prospective study were shipped at room temperature or frozen. CDR3 length: 14 amino acids, cysteine to phenylalanine. Just the 42-base CDR3 DNA is kept, in frame starting at base 1. The V end loses 0 bases and the J end loses 6 bases, and a stretch of 11 bases separates them. CDR1 and CDR2, looked up from the germline V gene, are SGHDN and FVKESK.

The data stem from a study of blood T cell repertoires in COVID-19 (dated by TCRdb to about 2020). With regard to the full study: The collaborator samples originated in the United States, Italy and Spain and spanned the acute and convalescent phases of COVID-19. The material from the prospective study consisted of cDNA or gDNA derived from T cells, B-cell-depleted T cells, or PBMCs. The dataset comprised deeply sampled blood TCRbeta repertoires from subjects exposed to, actively infected with, or recovered from COVID-19. A freely available public database, intended as a resource for researchers studying the immune response to SARS-CoV-2, is where the repertoires were released. Samples were obtained from the ongoing ImmuneRACE study (first 160 participants) and from 950 to 1,500 subjects provided by 6 global collaborators. Nearly every sample came with metadata listing a de-identified subject ID, COVID-19 status, age in years and sex. Where HLA class I and class II types were available, the types were taken from metadata supplied by the sample provider, not from assay-based typing.

General findings and caveats noted by the study authors: The quantity of clinical and demographic metadata differed by source and by participant and was supplied without curation.

Material for sequencing was PBMCs or T cells enriched from blood (not recorded which). The rearranged segments are TRBV14 and TRBJ1-2; the D gene is perhaps TRBD1, from 6 matching bases. The TCR comes from a woman in her forties who had been exposed to COVID-19. DNA sequence: TGTGCCAGCAGCCAAGATGCCAGGGGCCATGGCTACACCTTC. Translated, it reads CASSQDARGHGYTF.